The 5 T cell receptor beta chains reported below all come from one sample, sequenced in a study of blood T cells in healthy people across ages (dated by TCRdb to between 2014 and 2016). The method was 5' RACE. The listed sequencing device is Illumina HiSeq 2500. The second PCR ran for about 6 to 12 cycles and used a J-beta primer mix along with a sample-barcoded 5' primer. The raw public data were reprocessed by TCRdb itself: fastp quality trimming at Q25, MiXCR clonotype calling, in-frame beta chains only. Duplicate CDR3 protein sequences are folded into a single record with the most common DNA and genes. In all, the sample holds about 560,000 distinct CDR3 sequences, and approximately 26% of those were seen once. Over 3.5% of the sample goes to the ten largest clones. The same data also contributed to another study, on T cells of mothers and their children.

Input material: blood. The receptors originated from a boy younger than 10 in good health.

The rearrangement uses TRBV2 and TRBJ2-6; D gene unclear. The CDR3 totals 15 residues. Germline V CDR1 and CDR2: SNHLY, FYNNEI. V was cut by 9 bases and J by 0 bases, with 12 bases left in between. CDR3 amino acids: CASKKSASGANVLTF. The CDR3 nucleotides are TGTGCCAGTAAGAAGAGTGCCTCTGGGGCCAACGTCCTGACTTTC.

V and J are TRBV6-1 and TRBJ2-4; TRBD1 matches 8 bases. Germline CDR1 reads MNHNS; CDR2 reads SASEGT. This CDR3 spans 12 amino acids. Trimming took 4 bases from V and 7 from J; bases not matched to a gene: 0. CDR3 bases: TGTGCCAGCAGTGGACAGGGGAACATTCAGTACTTC. It specifies CASSGQGNIQYF.

This clonotype was recorded a few times. This rearrangement joins TRBV20-1 to TRBJ2-6, with 7 nucleotides matching TRBD2. This CDR3 contains 16 residues. V shed 5 bases and J 0 bases; nucleotides not matched to a gene: 7. The germline CDR1 and CDR2 sequences are DFQATT and SNEGSKA (reference sequence). The CDR3 sequence: CSAGGDVGSGANVLTF. CDR3 coding DNA: TGCAGTGCTGGGGGGGACGTAGGCTCTGGGGCCAACGTCCTGACTTTC.

The chain links TRBV7-9 to TRBJ2-5, with 8 bases fitting TRBD2. The CDR3 is 14 residues long. The ends lost 3 bases at V and 5 bases at J; junction bases unmatched: 5. CDR1 is SEHNR, CDR2 FQNEAQ, per germline (reference sequence). The CDR3 region has the DNA TGTGCCAGCAGCTTCGGAGCGGGAGTTGAGACCCAGTACTTC. This codes for CASSFGAGVETQYF.

This rearrangement joins TRBV7-8 to TRBJ1-2, with 10 bases that match TRBD1. V lost 1 base and J lost 8; bases outside the gene matches: 13. The CDR3 has 17 residues. Germline CDR1 SGHVS, CDR2 FQNEAQ. Here the CDR3 reads CASSLVFSLGTGVGYTF. The CDR3 nucleotides are TGTGCCAGCAGCTTAGTTTTTAGCCTTGGGACAGGGGTCGGCTACACCTTC.